Listed below are T cell receptor beta chains from one sample, sequenced in a study of early stage breast cancer tumors. Clones were sequenced by immunoSEQ multiplex PCR, and TCRdb holds only the in-frame ones, with some missing. The sample consists of about 17,000 clones, around four fifths of them appearing once. Sequencing input: blood. The receptors were gathered from an older person with breast cancer. Each CDR3 is given with its conserved first and last residue. The order of the fields is D gene, V gene, clone size, J gene, CDR3 protein, CDR3 DNA. A D gene is named only where the DNA matches it firmly. The size of a clone is reported for some rows only, either as once, few or many, or as a class for expanded clones.

d_call: .; v_call: TRBV10-2; clone_size: .; j_call: TRBJ2-3; cdr3_aa: CASKGHRESDTQYF; cdr3_nt: TGCGCCAGCAAGGGACACAGGGAATCAGATACGCAGTATTTT
d_call: .; v_call: TRBV5-1; clone_size: once; j_call: TRBJ2-7; cdr3_aa: CASSLGGGNSYEQYF; cdr3_nt: TGCGCCAGCAGCTTGGGGGGGGGCAACTCCTACGAGCAGTACTTC
d_call: TRBD1; v_call: TRBV27; clone_size: .; j_call: TRBJ1-1; cdr3_aa: CASRWVGTGGTEAFF; cdr3_nt: TGTGCCAGCAGGTGGGTCGGGACAGGGGGCACTGAAGCTTTCTTT
d_call: TRBD1; v_call: TRBV9; clone_size: .; j_call: TRBJ2-3; cdr3_aa: CASSVTDRTDTQYF; cdr3_nt: TGTGCCAGCAGCGTTACGGACAGGACAGATACGCAGTATTTT
d_call: .; v_call: TRBV6-1; clone_size: .; j_call: TRBJ1-2; cdr3_aa: CASSEVAGSYGYTF; cdr3_nt: TGTGCCAGCAGTGAAGTCGCAGGGTCCTATGGCTACACCTTC
d_call: TRBD1; v_call: TRBV6-5; clone_size: .; j_call: TRBJ1-1; cdr3_aa: CASSLQGAWNTEAFF; cdr3_nt: TGTGCCAGCAGTTTGCAGGGGGCTTGGAACACTGAAGCTTTCTTT
d_call: .; v_call: TRBV20-1; clone_size: .; j_call: TRBJ2-7; cdr3_aa: CRTHSSYEQYF; cdr3_nt: TGCAGGACCCACAGCTCCTACGAGCAGTACTTC
d_call: .; v_call: TRBV12-5; clone_size: few; j_call: TRBJ2-1; cdr3_aa: CASGLGLATNSDEQFF; cdr3_nt: TGTGCTAGTGGTCTGGGGCTAGCCACAAACTCCGATGAGCAGTTCTTC
d_call: TRBD2; v_call: TRBV7-3; clone_size: .; j_call: TRBJ2-7; cdr3_aa: CASSSPLPRTSGDITRGEQYF; cdr3_nt: TGTGCCAGCAGCTCTCCCCTTCCGCGGACTAGCGGGGACATCACCCGCGGCGAGCAGTACTTC
d_call: .; v_call: TRBV18; clone_size: .; j_call: TRBJ1-2; cdr3_aa: CASSPLSIPSYGYTF; cdr3_nt: TGTGCCAGCTCACCACTGTCTATCCCTTCCTATGGCTACACCTTC
d_call: TRBD1; v_call: TRBV28; clone_size: .; j_call: TRBJ1-2; cdr3_aa: CASSGTGTGGLRGYTF; cdr3_nt: TGTGCCAGCAGTGGAACCGGGACAGGGGGCTTAAGGGGCTACACCTTC
d_call: .; v_call: TRBV30; clone_size: .; j_call: TRBJ1-4; cdr3_aa: CAWSREEKLFF; cdr3_nt: TGTGCCTGGAGCCGGGAGGAAAAACTGTTTTTT
d_call: .; v_call: TRBV18; clone_size: .; j_call: TRBJ1-5; cdr3_aa: CASSPGETGDQPQHF; cdr3_nt: TGTGCCAGCTCACCAGGTGAGACGGGAGATCAGCCCCAGCATTTT
d_call: .; v_call: TRBV2; clone_size: few; j_call: TRBJ2-7; cdr3_aa: CASSELIYEQYF; cdr3_nt: TGTGCCAGCAGTGAATTAATCTACGAGCAGTACTTC
d_call: .; v_call: TRBV2; clone_size: .; j_call: TRBJ1-6; cdr3_aa: CAGKVGGDNSPLHF; cdr3_nt: TGTGCCGGCAAAGTGGGAGGTGATAATTCACCCCTCCACTTT
d_call: TRBD1; v_call: TRBV6-5; clone_size: .; j_call: TRBJ2-2; cdr3_aa: CASSYETGWTGELFF; cdr3_nt: TGTGCCAGCAGTTACGAGACAGGGTGGACCGGGGAGCTGTTTTTT
d_call: .; v_call: TRBV5-1; clone_size: .; j_call: TRBJ1-4; cdr3_aa: CASSLGAAGRSEKLFF; cdr3_nt: TGCGCCAGCAGCTTGGGAGCCGCGGGACGGTCTGAAAAACTGTTTTTT
d_call: .; v_call: TRBV5-6; clone_size: .; j_call: TRBJ2-7; cdr3_aa: CASSFLYEQYF; cdr3_nt: TGTGCCAGCAGCTTTCTCTACGAGCAGTACTTC
d_call: TRBD2; v_call: TRBV7-2; clone_size: once; j_call: TRBJ2-3; cdr3_aa: CASSFRRGSTDTQYF; cdr3_nt: TGTGCCAGCAGCTTTCGGCGGGGGTCCACAGATACGCAGTATTTT
d_call: .; v_call: TRBV10-3; clone_size: few; j_call: TRBJ1-6; cdr3_aa: CAIREGLWSPLHF; cdr3_nt: TGTGCCATCAGAGAGGGGCTCTGGTCACCCCTCCACTTT
d_call: .; v_call: TRBV4-1; clone_size: once; j_call: TRBJ1-5; cdr3_aa: CASSQDLRGSYQPQHF; cdr3_nt: TGCGCCAGCAGCCAAGATCTACGAGGGTCTTATCAGCCCCAGCATTTT
d_call: .; v_call: TRBV6-5; clone_size: .; j_call: TRBJ1-6; cdr3_aa: CASSYSRDNNSPLHF; cdr3_nt: TGTGCCAGCAGTTACTCGAGGGATAATAATTCACCCCTCCACTTT
d_call: .; v_call: TRBV5-1; clone_size: .; j_call: TRBJ1-4; cdr3_aa: CASSFGDLYNEKLFF; cdr3_nt: TGCGCCAGCAGCTTCGGAGACCTCTATAATGAAAAACTGTTTTTT
d_call: .; v_call: TRBV9; clone_size: .; j_call: TRBJ2-1; cdr3_aa: CASSVARGKNNEQFF; cdr3_nt: TGTGCCAGCAGCGTAGCCCGGGGTAAGAACAATGAGCAGTTCTTC
d_call: TRBD1; v_call: TRBV30; clone_size: .; j_call: TRBJ1-1; cdr3_aa: CAWNPDRTNTEAFF; cdr3_nt: TGTGCCTGGAATCCGGACAGGACTAACACTGAAGCTTTCTTT
d_call: .; v_call: TRBV7-2; clone_size: once; j_call: TRBJ1-2; cdr3_aa: CASSLTQNYGYTF; cdr3_nt: TGTGCCAGCAGTCTTACACAGAACTATGGCTACACCTTC
d_call: TRBD1; v_call: TRBV5-1; clone_size: .; j_call: TRBJ2-2; cdr3_aa: CASSLGQGEGTGELFF; cdr3_nt: TGCGCCAGCAGCTTGGGACAGGGGGAAGGCACCGGGGAGCTGTTTTTT
d_call: TRBD1; v_call: TRBV19; clone_size: few; j_call: TRBJ1-1; cdr3_aa: CASSLRTGGSPNTEAFF; cdr3_nt: TGTGCCAGTAGTCTCCGGACAGGGGGCAGTCCGAACACTGAAGCTTTCTTT
d_call: .; v_call: TRBV4-2; clone_size: .; j_call: TRBJ1-3; cdr3_aa: CASSQGRSLSGNTIYF; cdr3_nt: TGTGCCAGCAGCCAAGGACGGAGCCTCTCTGGAAACACCATATATTTT
d_call: .; v_call: TRBV19; clone_size: .; j_call: TRBJ1-2; cdr3_aa: CASSIGGRTNYGYTF; cdr3_nt: TGTGCCAGTAGTATTGGGGGCAGGACTAACTATGGCTACACCTTC
d_call: .; v_call: TRBV9; clone_size: .; j_call: TRBJ2-3; cdr3_aa: CASSVGGLPTDTQYF; cdr3_nt: TGTGCCAGCAGCGTAGGGGGACTCCCTACAGATACGCAGTATTTT
d_call: .; v_call: TRBV15; clone_size: .; j_call: TRBJ2-3; cdr3_aa: CATRPGGTDTQYF; cdr3_nt: TGTGCCACCCGTCCAGGGGGGACAGATACGCAGTATTTT
d_call: .; v_call: TRBV5-6; clone_size: .; j_call: TRBJ2-1; cdr3_aa: CASSVTGSYNEQFF; cdr3_nt: TGTGCCAGCAGCGTAACAGGGTCCTACAATGAGCAGTTCTTC
d_call: TRBD2; v_call: TRBV6-1; clone_size: .; j_call: TRBJ2-2; cdr3_aa: CASTQAGGGTGELFF; cdr3_nt: TGTGCCAGCACCCAGGCGGGGGGAGGTACCGGGGAGCTGTTTTTT
d_call: TRBD1; v_call: TRBV7-9; clone_size: .; j_call: TRBJ1-2; cdr3_aa: CASSLGAGGIYGYTF; cdr3_nt: TGTGCCAGCAGCTTAGGGGCAGGGGGTATCTATGGCTACACCTTC
d_call: .; v_call: TRBV7-9; clone_size: .; j_call: TRBJ1-2; cdr3_aa: CASSAWGQVVSYGYTF; cdr3_nt: TGTGCCAGCAGCGCCTGGGGGCAGGTCGTCTCCTATGGCTACACCTTC
d_call: .; v_call: TRBV9; clone_size: few; j_call: TRBJ1-1; cdr3_aa: CASSAGQLVTEAFF; cdr3_nt: TGTGCCAGCAGCGCCGGTCAGCTAGTTACTGAAGCTTTCTTT
d_call: .; v_call: TRBV9; clone_size: .; j_call: TRBJ2-7; cdr3_aa: CASSVRALGDDEQYF; cdr3_nt: TGTGCCAGCAGCGTCAGGGCCCTTGGGGATGACGAGCAGTACTTC
d_call: TRBD1; v_call: TRBV2; clone_size: .; j_call: TRBJ1-2; cdr3_aa: CASIGQVGYGYTF; cdr3_nt: TGTGCCAGCATTGGACAGGTGGGCTATGGCTACACCTTC
d_call: TRBD1; v_call: TRBV7-6; clone_size: .; j_call: TRBJ1-1; cdr3_aa: CASSLGIGGETEAFF; cdr3_nt: TGTGCCAGCAGCTTAGGGATAGGGGGCGAAACTGAAGCTTTCTTT
d_call: TRBD1; v_call: TRBV19; clone_size: .; j_call: TRBJ1-5; cdr3_aa: CASSRGLRQGTEPQHF; cdr3_nt: TGTGCCAGTAGTAGGGGACTCAGACAGGGGACGGAGCCCCAGCATTTT
d_call: TRBD1; v_call: TRBV28; clone_size: .; j_call: TRBJ1-3; cdr3_aa: CASSTLQGAGGNTIYF; cdr3_nt: TGTGCCAGCAGTACCTTGCAGGGGGCAGGAGGAAACACCATATATTTT
d_call: TRBD1; v_call: TRBV28; clone_size: once; j_call: TRBJ1-2; cdr3_aa: CASSLSQGANYGYTF; cdr3_nt: TGTGCCAGTAGTTTATCTCAGGGGGCTAACTATGGCTACACCTTC
d_call: .; v_call: TRBV5-1; clone_size: .; j_call: TRBJ1-6; cdr3_aa: CASSLDPSGHNSPLHF; cdr3_nt: TGCGCCAGCAGCTTGGACCCTTCAGGCCATAATTCACCCCTCCACTTT
d_call: .; v_call: TRBV2; clone_size: .; j_call: TRBJ1-3; cdr3_aa: CASSVTDGNTIYF; cdr3_nt: TGTGCCAGCAGTGTTACAGACGGAAACACCATATATTTT
d_call: .; v_call: TRBV2; clone_size: once; j_call: TRBJ1-2; cdr3_aa: CASSQQVWGLDGYTF; cdr3_nt: TGTGCCAGCAGTCAACAGGTTTGGGGCCTGGATGGCTACACCTTC
d_call: .; v_call: TRBV2; clone_size: once; j_call: TRBJ1-1; cdr3_aa: CASSPESNTEAFF; cdr3_nt: TGTGCCAGCAGTCCAGAAAGTAACACTGAAGCTTTCTTT
d_call: .; v_call: TRBV27; clone_size: .; j_call: TRBJ1-5; cdr3_aa: CASSSPGAGNQPQHF; cdr3_nt: TGTGCCAGCAGTTCACCAGGGGCGGGCAATCAGCCCCAGCATTTT
d_call: .; v_call: TRBV7-9; clone_size: .; j_call: TRBJ2-5; cdr3_aa: CASTGVQETQYF; cdr3_nt: TGTGCCAGCACGGGGGTCCAAGAGACCCAGTACTTC
d_call: .; v_call: TRBV2; clone_size: .; j_call: TRBJ2-3; cdr3_aa: CASSEAGGAGPQYF; cdr3_nt: TGTGCCAGCAGTGAAGCGGGGGGGGCTGGTCCGCAGTATTTT
d_call: TRBD2; v_call: TRBV11-2; clone_size: .; j_call: TRBJ2-7; cdr3_aa: CASSLSSGGPYEQYF; cdr3_nt: TGTGCCAGCAGCTTGAGTAGCGGGGGCCCCTACGAGCAGTACTTC